This TCR beta chain was sequenced in a study of cytomegalovirus exposure and HLA in healthy donors. Study findings and constraints: In an earlier analysis, most TCR beta V segments were productive about 87% or about 30% of the time.

A remark on this clone: Its target is not known.

Germline V lookup: CDR1 SNHLY, CDR2 FYNNEI. This CDR3 contains 15 residues. Trimming removed 1 base from V and 5 bases from J; junction bases left unmatched: 1. 60 Vbeta and 13 Jbeta primers were used in PCR. Measured with immunoSEQ multiplex PCR; TCRdb has only the in-frame clones, and not every one. The sample holds 150,000 to 200,000 clones, around 82% seen once. The chain is built from TRBV2 and TRBJ2-3; 12 nucleotides align to TRBD2. The sequence was collected from a man between 18 and 35 years old in good health and CMV-seronegative. The sample taken for sequencing was PBMCs. CDR3 sequence: CASSEGTSGVDTQYF. In DNA form, the CDR3 reads TGTGCCAGCAGTGAAGGGACTAGCGGGGTAGATACGCAGTATTTT.